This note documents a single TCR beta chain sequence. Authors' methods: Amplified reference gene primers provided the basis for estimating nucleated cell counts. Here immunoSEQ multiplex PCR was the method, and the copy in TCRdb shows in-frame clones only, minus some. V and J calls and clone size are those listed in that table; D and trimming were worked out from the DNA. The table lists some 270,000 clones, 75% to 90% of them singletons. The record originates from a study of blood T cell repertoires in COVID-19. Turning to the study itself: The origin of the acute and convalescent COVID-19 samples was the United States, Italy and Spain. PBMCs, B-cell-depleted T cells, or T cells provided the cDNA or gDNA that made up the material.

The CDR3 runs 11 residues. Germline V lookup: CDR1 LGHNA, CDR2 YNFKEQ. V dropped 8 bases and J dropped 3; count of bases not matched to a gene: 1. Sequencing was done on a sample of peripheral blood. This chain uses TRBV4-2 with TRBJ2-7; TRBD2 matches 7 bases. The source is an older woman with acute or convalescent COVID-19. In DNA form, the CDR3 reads TGTGCCAGCGGGGAGGGCTACGAGCAGTACTTC. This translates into CASGEGYEQYF.